This is a list of T cell receptor beta chains from one sample in a study of blood T cells in healthy people across ages. TCRdb analysed the 5' RACE reads with MiXCR anew, one entry per CDR3 protein. The sample holds more than 1.4 million distinct CDR3 sequences, roughly 40% seen once. Sequencing was done on a sample of blood. These receptors were obtained from a young woman in good health. Both conserved end residues are part of each CDR3. A D gene is named only where the DNA matches it firmly. Only some rows state a clone size, as once, few, many or a class for expanded clones.

V gene: TRBV20-1
CDR3 length: 17
J gene: TRBJ2-1
clone size: NA
D gene: TRBD2
CDR3 protein: CSARDSLAGGILNEQFF
CDR3 DNA: TGCAGTGCTAGAGATTCTTTAGCGGGGGGGATCCTCAATGAGCAGTTCTTC

V gene: TRBV12-3/TRBV12-4
CDR3 length: 15
J gene: TRBJ2-5
clone size: few
D gene: NA
CDR3 protein: CASSFSKAVRETQYF
CDR3 DNA: TGTGCCAGCAGTTTCTCGAAGGCCGTGAGAGAGACCCAGTACTTC

V gene: TRBV28
CDR3 length: 13
J gene: TRBJ1-6
clone size: NA
D gene: NA
CDR3 protein: CASSRVVGSPLHF
CDR3 DNA: TGTGCCAGCAGTCGCGTGGTGGGTTCACCCCTCCACTTT

V gene: TRBV7-2
CDR3 length: 14
J gene: TRBJ2-7
clone size: few
D gene: NA
CDR3 protein: CASTQVGEPYEQYF
CDR3 DNA: TGTGCCAGCACCCAAGTGGGGGAGCCCTACGAGCAGTACTTC

V gene: TRBV6-1
CDR3 length: 16
J gene: TRBJ2-3
clone size: few
D gene: TRBD1
CDR3 protein: CASSELGQGWADTQYF
CDR3 DNA: TGTGCCAGCAGTGAATTAGGACAGGGTTGGGCAGATACGCAGTATTTT

V gene: TRBV3-1
CDR3 length: 14
J gene: TRBJ1-2
clone size: NA
D gene: TRBD1
CDR3 protein: CASSQDQTGEGYTF
CDR3 DNA: TGTGCCAGCAGCCAAGATCAGACAGGGGAAGGCTACACCTTC

V gene: TRBV3-1
CDR3 length: 15
J gene: TRBJ2-5
clone size: NA
D gene: NA
CDR3 protein: CASSQVNTAYEGQYF
CDR3 DNA: TGTGCCAGCAGCCAAGTTAATACAGCATACGAAGGGCAGTACTTC

V gene: TRBV28
CDR3 length: 18
J gene: TRBJ1-1
clone size: few
D gene: TRBD1
CDR3 protein: CASSQDPGTGAMNTEAFF
CDR3 DNA: TGTGCCAGCAGTCAGGACCCCGGGACAGGTGCCATGAACACTGAAGCTTTCTTT

V gene: TRBV29-1
CDR3 length: 15
J gene: TRBJ2-1
clone size: many
D gene: TRBD2
CDR3 protein: CSVEVPSGAYNEQFF
CDR3 DNA: TGCAGCGTTGAAGTCCCTAGCGGGGCCTACAATGAGCAGTTCTTC

V gene: TRBV12-3/TRBV12-4
CDR3 length: 13
J gene: TRBJ1-6
clone size: NA
D gene: NA
CDR3 protein: CASSDGGDSPLHF
CDR3 DNA: TGTGCCAGCAGTGACGGCGGCGATTCACCCCTCCACTTT

V gene: TRBV4-1
CDR3 length: 14
J gene: TRBJ2-7
clone size: NA
D gene: NA
CDR3 protein: CASSQERSGGEQYF
CDR3 DNA: TGCGCCAGCAGCCAAGAAAGATCTGGGGGCGAGCAGTACTTC

V gene: TRBV4-2
CDR3 length: 16
J gene: TRBJ2-2
clone size: NA
D gene: NA
CDR3 protein: CASSQSGEVNTGELFF
CDR3 DNA: TGTGCCAGCAGCCAATCAGGCGAAGTCAACACCGGGGAGCTGTTTTTT

V gene: TRBV7-9
CDR3 length: 18
J gene: TRBJ2-1
clone size: NA
D gene: TRBD2
CDR3 protein: CASSAAGLGRESYNEQFF
CDR3 DNA: TGTGCCAGCAGCGCCGCCGGACTAGGCCGAGAGTCCTACAATGAGCAGTTCTTC

V gene: TRBV11-2
CDR3 length: 16
J gene: TRBJ2-7
clone size: NA
D gene: TRBD2
CDR3 protein: CASSAGLAGNTYEQYF
CDR3 DNA: TGTGCCAGCAGCGCAGGACTAGCGGGGAATACCTACGAGCAGTACTTC

V gene: TRBV7-9
CDR3 length: 15
J gene: TRBJ2-1
clone size: NA
D gene: TRBD2
CDR3 protein: CASTSGTSSWNEQFF
CDR3 DNA: TGTGCCAGCACCTCAGGGACTAGCTCCTGGAATGAGCAGTTCTTC

V gene: TRBV4-1
CDR3 length: 13
J gene: TRBJ2-1
clone size: once
D gene: NA
CDR3 protein: CASSQLLAQEQFF
CDR3 DNA: TGCGCCAGCAGCCAACTTCTAGCGCAGGAGCAGTTCTTC

V gene: TRBV10-3
CDR3 length: 14
J gene: TRBJ2-3
clone size: NA
D gene: NA
CDR3 protein: CATRQAVETDTQYF
CDR3 DNA: TGTGCCACCAGACAAGCGGTTGAGACAGATACGCAGTATTTT

V gene: TRBV20-1
CDR3 length: 15
J gene: TRBJ2-7
clone size: NA
D gene: NA
CDR3 protein: CSARDGSPMLVTQYF
CDR3 DNA: TGCAGTGCTAGAGACGGGAGCCCCATGTTGGTAACCCAGTACTTC

V gene: TRBV2
CDR3 length: 15
J gene: TRBJ2-5
clone size: NA
D gene: NA
CDR3 protein: CASSVPPRGAETQYF
CDR3 DNA: TGTGCCAGCAGCGTCCCCCCTAGAGGGGCAGAGACCCAGTACTTC

V gene: TRBV27
CDR3 length: 14
J gene: TRBJ1-2
clone size: NA
D gene: NA
CDR3 protein: CASSDTGKNYGYTF
CDR3 DNA: TGTGCCAGCAGTGACACCGGGAAAAACTATGGCTACACCTTC

V gene: TRBV28
CDR3 length: 11
J gene: TRBJ1-5
clone size: many
D gene: NA
CDR3 protein: CASSFNQPQHF
CDR3 DNA: TGTGCCAGCAGTTTCAATCAGCCCCAGCATTTT

V gene: TRBV4-1
CDR3 length: 22
J gene: TRBJ2-4
clone size: few
D gene: TRBD2
CDR3 protein: CASSQDRLGYRGGRTAKNIQYF
CDR3 DNA: TGCGCCAGCAGCCAAGATCGCCTCGGATATAGAGGCGGGAGAACGGCCAAAAACATTCAGTACTTC

V gene: TRBV20-1
CDR3 length: 13
J gene: TRBJ2-3
clone size: few
D gene: NA
CDR3 protein: CSASGTASDTQYF
CDR3 DNA: TGCAGTGCTAGTGGGACCGCTTCAGATACGCAGTATTTT

V gene: TRBV19
CDR3 length: 16
J gene: TRBJ1-4
clone size: NA
D gene: TRBD1
CDR3 protein: CASSTTPGQVNEKLFF
CDR3 DNA: TGTGCCAGTAGTACCACCCCGGGACAGGTTAATGAAAAACTGTTTTTT

V gene: TRBV20-1
CDR3 length: 14
J gene: TRBJ2-1
clone size: NA
D gene: NA
CDR3 protein: CSARPGGGHNEQFF
CDR3 DNA: TGCAGTGCTAGACCCGGGGGCGGCCACAATGAGCAGTTCTTC

V gene: TRBV6-1
CDR3 length: 15
J gene: TRBJ2-2
clone size: NA
D gene: TRBD2
CDR3 protein: CASSLLAIVTGELFF
CDR3 DNA: TGTGCCAGCAGTTTACTAGCGATTGTCACCGGGGAGCTGTTTTTT

V gene: TRBV20-1
CDR3 length: 13
J gene: TRBJ2-5
clone size: few
D gene: NA
CDR3 protein: CSGLPGAWETQYF
CDR3 DNA: TGCAGTGGGCTCCCGGGGGCTTGGGAGACCCAGTACTTC

V gene: TRBV5-1
CDR3 length: 19
J gene: TRBJ1-2
clone size: NA
D gene: NA
CDR3 protein: CASSLSRASEDSGGYGYTF
CDR3 DNA: TGCGCCAGCAGCTTGAGCCGAGCCAGCGAGGACAGTGGGGGATATGGCTACACCTTC

V gene: TRBV20-1
CDR3 length: 16
J gene: TRBJ2-3
clone size: NA
D gene: TRBD2
CDR3 protein: CSARVATSGSADTQYF
CDR3 DNA: TGCAGTGCTAGAGTTGCGACTAGCGGGAGCGCGGATACGCAGTATTTT

V gene: TRBV30
CDR3 length: 13
J gene: TRBJ2-1
clone size: few
D gene: TRBD2
CDR3 protein: CAWRLAGGFEQFF
CDR3 DNA: TGTGCCTGGCGGCTAGCGGGAGGGTTTGAGCAGTTCTTC

V gene: TRBV7-2
CDR3 length: 13
J gene: TRBJ2-1
clone size: NA
D gene: TRBD2
CDR3 protein: CASSLEPSGKMFF
CDR3 DNA: TGTGCCAGCAGCTTAGAGCCTAGCGGGAAAATGTTCTTC

V gene: TRBV7-8
CDR3 length: 17
J gene: TRBJ2-1
clone size: NA
D gene: NA
CDR3 protein: CASSSGRSGTLENEQFF
CDR3 DNA: TGTGCCAGCAGCTCGGGGAGGTCGGGGACACTTGAAAATGAGCAGTTCTTC

V gene: TRBV7-2
CDR3 length: 15
J gene: TRBJ2-4
clone size: NA
D gene: NA
CDR3 protein: CASSSIRGIQETQYF
CDR3 DNA: TGTGCCAGCAGCTCCATTAGGGGGATCCAAGAGACTCAGTACTTC

V gene: TRBV7-8
CDR3 length: 13
J gene: TRBJ1-5
clone size: NA
D gene: NA
CDR3 protein: CASSLGEYRTQHF
CDR3 DNA: TGTGCCAGCAGCTTGGGGGAATACCGGACCCAGCATTTT

V gene: TRBV5-1
CDR3 length: 12
J gene: TRBJ2-1
clone size: NA
D gene: NA
CDR3 protein: CASSPMGLFLFF
CDR3 DNA: TGCGCCAGCAGCCCGATGGGACTCTTCCTGTTCTTC

V gene: TRBV20-1
CDR3 length: 10
J gene: TRBJ1-2
clone size: NA
D gene: NA
CDR3 protein: CSTDPDDYTF
CDR3 DNA: TGCAGTACCGACCCTGACGACTACACCTTC

V gene: TRBV6-5
CDR3 length: 15
J gene: TRBJ2-7
clone size: few
D gene: TRBD1
CDR3 protein: CASIYAGTGSYEQYF
CDR3 DNA: TGTGCCAGCATTTACGCCGGGACAGGGAGCTACGAGCAGTACTTC

V gene: TRBV20-1
CDR3 length: 13
J gene: TRBJ2-1
clone size: NA
D gene: NA
CDR3 protein: CSATQDSYNEQFF
CDR3 DNA: TGCAGTGCGACACAAGACTCCTACAATGAGCAGTTCTTC

V gene: TRBV11-2
CDR3 length: 14
J gene: TRBJ1-6
clone size: many
D gene: NA
CDR3 protein: CASSLSSYNSPLHF
CDR3 DNA: TGTGCCAGCAGCCTTAGCTCCTATAATTCACCCCTCCACTTT

V gene: TRBV27
CDR3 length: 15
J gene: TRBJ2-3
clone size: few
D gene: NA
CDR3 protein: CASSLSPDALHTQYF
CDR3 DNA: TGTGCCAGCAGTCTCTCCCCGGATGCGCTTCATACGCAGTATTTT

V gene: TRBV7-9
CDR3 length: 15
J gene: TRBJ2-1
clone size: NA
D gene: TRBD2
CDR3 protein: CASSLAPGTSDEQFF
CDR3 DNA: TGTGCCAGCAGCTTAGCTCCGGGGACTAGCGATGAGCAGTTCTTC

V gene: TRBV20-1
CDR3 length: 11
J gene: TRBJ2-5
clone size: NA
D gene: NA
CDR3 protein: CSVYSQETQYF
CDR3 DNA: TGCAGTGTTTACAGCCAAGAGACCCAGTACTTC

V gene: TRBV9
CDR3 length: 15
J gene: TRBJ2-7
clone size: few
D gene: TRBD1
CDR3 protein: CASSVRGQDSYEQYF
CDR3 DNA: TGTGCCAGCAGCGTAAGGGGACAGGATTCCTACGAGCAGTACTTC

V gene: TRBV27
CDR3 length: 15
J gene: TRBJ2-1
clone size: NA
D gene: TRBD2
CDR3 protein: CASSPTAGGRNEQFF
CDR3 DNA: TGTGCCAGCAGCCCGACAGCGGGGGGCCGGAATGAGCAGTTCTTC

V gene: TRBV13
CDR3 length: 19
J gene: TRBJ2-5
clone size: NA
D gene: TRBD2
CDR3 protein: CASSSTPGTSGGSQETQYF
CDR3 DNA: TGTGCCAGCAGCTCTACCCCAGGGACTAGCGGGGGGTCCCAAGAGACCCAGTACTTC

V gene: TRBV18
CDR3 length: 14
J gene: TRBJ1-2
clone size: NA
D gene: NA
CDR3 protein: CASSPSPTNNGYTF
CDR3 DNA: TGTGCCAGCTCACCATCGCCGACGAATAATGGCTACACCTTC

V gene: TRBV5-1
CDR3 length: 16
J gene: TRBJ2-7
clone size: few
D gene: NA
CDR3 protein: CASSLVDWGANYEQYF
CDR3 DNA: TGCGCCAGCAGCTTGGTGGATTGGGGGGCGAACTACGAGCAGTACTTC

V gene: TRBV20-1
CDR3 length: 13
J gene: TRBJ2-1
clone size: once
D gene: NA
CDR3 protein: CSALPVGGNEQFF
CDR3 DNA: TGCAGTGCTCTCCCGGTGGGGGGCAATGAGCAGTTCTTC

V gene: TRBV12-3/TRBV12-4
CDR3 length: 15
J gene: TRBJ2-3
clone size: few
D gene: TRBD1
CDR3 protein: CASSTPGQPTDTQYF
CDR3 DNA: TGTGCCAGCAGCACTCCGGGACAGCCCACAGATACGCAGTATTTT

V gene: TRBV5-1
CDR3 length: 14
J gene: TRBJ2-3
clone size: many
D gene: NA
CDR3 protein: CASATGQGRDTQYF
CDR3 DNA: TGCGCCAGCGCCACGGGGCAGGGAAGAGATACGCAGTATTTT

V gene: TRBV5-5
CDR3 length: 16
J gene: TRBJ1-5
clone size: NA
D gene: TRBD1
CDR3 protein: CASSLASGDSIQPQHF
CDR3 DNA: TGTGCCAGCAGCTTGGCATCGGGGGACAGCATTCAGCCCCAGCATTTT

V gene: TRBV5-1
CDR3 length: 14
J gene: TRBJ2-7
clone size: few
D gene: NA
CDR3 protein: CASSLAGFTYEQYF
CDR3 DNA: TGCGCCAGCAGCTTGGCCGGGTTTACCTACGAGCAGTACTTC

V gene: TRBV5-1
CDR3 length: 15
J gene: TRBJ2-1
clone size: few
D gene: TRBD1
CDR3 protein: CASSLGQGWYNEQFF
CDR3 DNA: TGCGCCAGCAGCTTGGGACAGGGGTGGTACAATGAGCAGTTCTTC

V gene: TRBV9
CDR3 length: 14
J gene: TRBJ2-1
clone size: NA
D gene: NA
CDR3 protein: CASSPSHGYNEQFF
CDR3 DNA: TGTGCCAGCAGCCCTAGCCACGGATACAATGAGCAGTTCTTC

V gene: TRBV6-2/TRBV6-3
CDR3 length: 15
J gene: TRBJ2-3
clone size: NA
D gene: NA
CDR3 protein: CASSKRVGPTDTQYF
CDR3 DNA: TGTGCCAGCAGTAAGAGGGTAGGGCCCACAGATACGCAGTATTTT

V gene: TRBV28
CDR3 length: 12
J gene: TRBJ2-5
clone size: NA
D gene: NA
CDR3 protein: CASSSPGYGQYF
CDR3 DNA: TGTGCCAGCAGTTCCCCCGGGTATGGGCAGTACTTC

V gene: TRBV3-1
CDR3 length: 13
J gene: TRBJ2-7
clone size: few
D gene: NA
CDR3 protein: CASSQDRDARKYF
CDR3 DNA: TGTGCCAGCAGCCAGGATCGGGACGCCAGGAAGTACTTC